Below, 19 T cell receptor beta chains from the same sample are listed, as sequenced in a study of cytomegalovirus exposure and HLA in healthy donors (dated by TCRdb to the late 2010s). The library was made by the immunoSEQ multiplex PCR assay. For the multiplex PCR, a mixture combining 60 forward primers for TCR Vbeta segments and 13 reverse primers for TCR Jbeta segments was used. As stored in TCRdb, this immuneACCESS dataset retains in-frame rearrangements with V and J assigned. A fraction of the clones does not appear; measured against another copy, unresolved V genes explain less than half of the discrepancy, and the remainder lacks a known reason. Across this sample there are over 100,000 clones, with around 73% seen only once. Roughly 8% of the sample lies in the top ten. Material: PBMCs. All receptors derive from a man aged 35 to 55 in good health and CMV-seronegative.

This rearrangement joins TRBV6-6 to TRBJ1-6; D uncertain. Between the trimmed V and J ends, which lost 0 bases and 10 bases, there was a span of 13 bases. The CDR3 loop spans 15 amino acids. Per germline, CDR1 MNHNY and CDR2 SVGAGI (reference sequence). Written as DNA, the CDR3 is TGTGCCAGCAGTTACTCGCCGGGTTTGGAATCACCCCTCCACTTT. Its protein is CASSYSPGLESPLHF.

The genes are TRBV7-9 and TRBJ2-5; the match to TRBD2 covers 13 bases. This CDR3 comprises 18 residues. With V trimmed by 4 bases and J by 2 bases, 10 bases remained unmatched. Germline-derived CDR1 and CDR2 are SEHNR and FQNEAQ (reference sequence). CDR3 DNA sequence: TGTGCCAGCAGCTCGACGGGGACTAGCGGGGCTATACAAGAGACCCAGTACTTC. Translating it yields CASSSTGTSGAIQETQYF.

V usage is TRBV29-1 and J usage is TRBJ2-1; TRBD1 matches at 12 bases. Germline CDR1 is SQVTM and CDR2 is ANQGSEA. This CDR3 has 16 amino acids. The V and J ends lost 4 bases and 8 bases, in that order; junction bases with no gene match: 12. The CDR3 DNA reads as TGCAGCGTTGGTGGGGGGAGGGACAGGGGGCTTGATGAGCAGTTCTTC. This codes for CSVGGGRDRGLDEQFF.

This clone was seen a handful of times. The chain employs TRBV6-5 and TRBJ2-2; perhaps TRBD1 as D (6 bases). The CDR3 has 14 residues. With 6 bases removed from V and 3 bases from J, the gap between germline ends came to 11 bases. The V gene's germline CDR1 is MNHEY and CDR2 SVGAGI. CDR3 sequence reads: CASRQGTDTGELFF. For the CDR3, the DNA is TGTGCCAGCAGACAGGGAACGGACACCGGGGAGCTGTTTTTT.

The chain recombines TRBV25-1 with TRBJ1-5, with 8 bases aligning to TRBD1. The J segment lost 1 base and the V segment lost 2 bases, leaving 7 bases of the junction unmatched. Germline V gives CDR1 MGHDK, CDR2 SYGVNS. The CDR3 is made up of 17 amino acids. The chain's CDR3 is CASSEGRPGGSNQPQHF. In DNA, the CDR3 is TGTGCCAGCAGTGAAGGTCGGCCAGGGGGCAGCAATCAGCCCCAGCATTTT.

The chain joins TRBV29-1 to TRBJ2-4; perhaps TRBD1 as D (5 bases). V gave up 6 bases and J gave up 1 base, with 22 bases separating them. The CDR3 runs 17 residues. Germline lookup yields CDR1 SQVTM and CDR2 ANQGSEA. The CDR3 loop is CSVADSLEMVAKNIQYF. For the CDR3, the DNA is TGCAGCGTCGCTGACAGTTTAGAAATGGTTGCCAAAAACATTCAGTACTTC.

The V gene is TRBV7-8, the J gene TRBJ1-6; D gene ambiguous. CDR1 SGHVS and CDR2 FQNEAQ come from the germline V gene. V was pared by 3 bases and J by 4 bases, with 13 bases between. This CDR3 is built from 16 residues. The CDR3 sequence is CASSFIRDAYNSPLHF. The CDR3 DNA is TGTGCCAGCAGCTTTATACGGGATGCTTATAATTCACCCCTCCACTTT.

This rearrangement joins TRBV28 to TRBJ2-2, with TRBD2 identical over 7 bases. The V gene end was trimmed by 1 base and the J gene end by 4 bases; junction bases not matched to a gene: 3. CDR1 and CDR2 (germline): MDHEN, SYDVKM. The CDR3 consists of 15 residues. The CDR3 is CASSLFPGGTGELFF. Written as DNA, the CDR3 is TGTGCCAGCAGTTTATTTCCGGGAGGCACCGGGGAGCTGTTTTTT. The full variable domain, rest sourced from reference TRBV28 and TRBJ2-2, is DVKVTQSSRYLVKRTGEKVFLECVQDMDHENMFWYRQDPGLGLRLIYFSYDVKMKEKGDIPEGYSVSREKKERFSLILESASTNQTSMYLCASSLFPGGTGELFFGEGSRLTVL.

The chain is built from TRBV7-9 and TRBJ1-2; D is perhaps TRBD1 (6 bases). From germline, CDR1 is SEHNR and CDR2 FQNEAQ (reference sequence). V gave up 7 bases and J gave up 4 bases, with 13 bases separating them. CDR3 length: 13 amino acids. This CDR3 reads CASTKGEFYGYTF. The CDR3 coding sequence is TGTGCCAGCACCAAGGGGGAGTTCTATGGCTACACCTTC.

The rearrangement links TRBV6-6 to TRBJ1-2, with D unclear. CDR3 length equals 14 residues. The germline V gene encodes CDR1 MNHNY and CDR2 SVGAGI (reference sequence). The V gene lost 0 bases and the J gene lost 5 bases, with 10 bases spanning the gap. The CDR3 loop reads CASSYSLTEYGYTF. The CDR3, as DNA: TGTGCCAGCAGTTACTCTTTGACTGAGTATGGCTACACCTTC.

This clone was seen once. The gene calls are TRBV27 and TRBJ1-2; no definite D call. The CDR3 runs 13 residues. Trimming pared 3 bases from V and 8 bases from J, leaving 13 bases between. Germline CDR1 MNHEY, CDR2 SMNVEV (reference sequence). Here the CDR3 reads CASSFLPLSGYTF. The CDR3 DNA is TGTGCCAGCAGTTTTCTCCCCCTATCGGGCTACACCTTC.

CDR3 region: CASSPTGGSYNEQFF. Written as DNA, the CDR3 is TGCGCCAGCAGCCCGACAGGGGGGTCCTACAATGAGCAGTTCTTC. This rearrangement joins TRBV5-1 to TRBJ2-1; 9 bases line up with TRBD1. Germline CDR1 SGHRS, CDR2 YFSETQ. Trimming cost V 4 bases and J 1 base; bases outside gene matches: 3. The CDR3 runs 15 residues.

This chain links TRBV5-4 with TRBJ2-2, with 7 bases aligning to TRBD2. This CDR3 is built from 16 residues. Germline assignment: CDR1 SGHNT and CDR2 YYREEE (reference sequence). V lost 6 bases to trimming and J lost 0 bases; unmatched junction nucleotides: 8. The DNA for the CDR3 is TGTGCCAGCAAGGTTAGCGGGCCAGCGAACACCGGGGAGCTGTTTTTT. This translates into CASKVSGPANTGELFF.

V usage is TRBV4-1 and J usage is TRBJ1-5; 8 bases align to TRBD1. The CDR3 loop spans 16 amino acids. J was trimmed by 3 bases and V by 3 bases; bases with no gene match: 7. The V gene's germline CDR1 is MGHRA and CDR2 YSYEKL. CDR3 in DNA: TGCGCCAGCAGCCAGACAGGACAGGGACACAATCAGCCCCAGCATTTT. This encodes CASSQTGQGHNQPQHF.

The chain is built from TRBV2 and TRBJ2-7; the D gene is possibly TRBD2 (7 bases). The germline V gene encodes CDR1 SNHLY and CDR2 FYNNEI. The CDR3 is 14 residues long. V was cut by 6 bases and J by 5 bases, with 17 bases left in between. CDR3: CASRTLGGGDEQYF. The CDR3 DNA reads TGTGCCAGCAGAACCCTTGGGGGGGGCGACGAGCAGTACTTC.

V is TRBV28 and J is TRBJ1-6, with D hard to call. Germline CDR1 and CDR2: MDHEN and SYDVKM. The CDR3 totals 15 residues. Trimming removed 5 bases from V and 5 bases from J, with 13 bases in between. The CDR3 spells CASSKLTGNNSPLHF. DNA of the CDR3: TGTGCCAGCAGTAAATTGACGGGGAATAATTCACCCCTCCACTTT.

This chain joins TRBV28 and TRBJ2-3; 10 nucleotides align to TRBD1. J was trimmed by 5 bases and V by 6 bases; bases with no gene match: 5. The CDR3 consists of 14 residues. Germline CDR1 MDHEN, CDR2 SYDVKM. The CDR3 DNA follows: TGTGCCAGCAGCTGGACAGGGGGGGGAGATACGCAGTATTTT. Translating it yields CASSWTGGGDTQYF.

This clone was detected a few times. V usage is TRBV9 and J usage is TRBJ2-5; TRBD1 matches 8 bases. The CDR3 is 16 residues long. Trimming took 4 bases from V and 2 from J; bases not matched to a gene: 10. Germline V CDR1 and CDR2: SGDLS, YYNGEE. The chain's CDR3 is CASSLPLRDRQETQYF. DNA for the CDR3: TGTGCCAGCAGCTTACCTTTAAGGGACAGGCAAGAGACCCAGTACTTC.

The genes are TRBV6-5 and TRBJ1-5; D gene uncertain. CDR1 and CDR2 from the germline V gene are MNHEY and SVGAGI. V lost 7 bases and J 15 bases, leaving 19 bases between the germline ends. The CDR3 is made up of 12 amino acids. The CDR3 sequence: CASNPTGNYWHF. DNA for the CDR3: TGTGCCAGCAATCCTACGGGGAACTATTGGCATTTT.